The 19 T cell receptor beta chains given below trace back to one sample, sequenced in a study of blood T cell repertoires in COVID-19. Measured with immunoSEQ multiplex PCR; TCRdb has only the in-frame clones, and not every one. Among about 150,000 clones listed, about 85% were seen once. Source material: peripheral blood. These receptors were collected from a man in his sixties with COVID-19, enrolled during active disease.

As concerns this clone: Compared with germline, one end of the junction differs, possibly owing to a read error. V usage is TRBV27 and J usage is TRBJ1-4; D is unclear. The germline V gene has CDR1 MNHEY and CDR2 SMNVEV (reference sequence). This CDR3 comprises 15 residues. For the CDR3, the DNA is TGTGCCAGCAGTCCCTCGATACCAACCTATGAGAAACTGTTTTTT. It translates to CASSPSIPTYEKLFF.

The rearrangement uses TRBV4-2 and TRBJ1-2; weak D call: TRBD1 (5 bases). V was shortened by 7 bases and J by 5 bases, with 23 bases between the two germline ends. CDR1 and CDR2 from the germline V gene are LGHNA and YNFKEQ. This CDR3 comprises 16 residues. CDR3 nucleotide sequence: TGTGCCAGCAAACGATCCTACGGAGGGGCGGGGTATGGCTACACCTTC. Its protein product is CASKRSYGGAGYGYTF.

V gene TRBV28 combines with J gene TRBJ1-5, with D possibly matching TRBD1 (5 bases). Germline V gene sequence: CDR1 MDHEN, CDR2 SYDVKM. Trimming removed 4 bases at V and 3 bases at J, with 13 bases between. The CDR3 spans 15 residues. CDR3 amino acids: CASSSPGQPNQPQHF. The CDR3 DNA is TGTGCCAGCAGTTCCCCCGGACAACCCAATCAGCCCCAGCATTTT.

This chain connects TRBV7-6 to TRBJ2-3; 9 bases match TRBD1. The CDR3 totals 15 residues. Germline lookup yields CDR1 SGHVS and CDR2 FNYEAQ. Trimming at V came to 4 bases and at J to 4 bases, leaving 6 bases not matched to a gene. The CDR3 nucleotides read TGTGCCAGCAGCTCTCCGGGACAGGGCTCAGATACGCAGTATTTT. Translated: CASSSPGQGSDTQYF.

This clone was counted a few times. V gene TRBV7-8 combines with J gene TRBJ1-6; TRBD1 agrees at 7 bases. Unmatched junction bases numbered 14, after V lost 2 bases and J lost 7 bases. Germline values: CDR1 SGHVS, CDR2 FQNEAQ. The CDR3 has 18 amino acids. CDR3 residues: CASSLYPPMDRINSPLHF. For the CDR3, the DNA is TGTGCCAGCAGCTTATACCCCCCAATGGACAGGATAAATTCACCCCTCCACTTT.

The gene calls are TRBV14 and TRBJ2-1, with TRBD2 matching over 7 bases. The germline CDR1 and CDR2 sequences are SGHDN and FVKESK. V shed 4 bases and J 0 bases; nucleotides not matched to a gene: 3. The CDR3 is made up of 15 amino acids. The CDR3 nucleotides read TGTGCCAGCAGCCGGGAGGGGAGCTCCTACAATGAGCAGTTCTTC. It translates to CASSREGSSYNEQFF. Filled out from reference TRBV14 and TRBJ2-1, the complete variable domain reads EAGVTQFPSHSVIEKGQTVTLRCDPISGHDNLYWYRRVMGKEIKFLLHFVKESKQDESGMPNNRFLAERTGGTYSTLKVQPAELEDSGVYFCASSREGSSYNEQFFGPGTRLTVL.

CDR3 nucleotide sequence: TGTGCCAGCAGCTTGGTAATGAACACCGGGGAGCTGTTTTTT. Protein product: CASSLVMNTGELFF. The chain is built from TRBV5-4 and TRBJ2-2; D is unclear. Germline loops: CDR1 SGHNT, CDR2 YYREEE (reference sequence). V was clipped by 0 bases and J by 1 base, with 4 bases between them. The CDR3 length is 14 residues. Looking up the rest from reference TRBV5-4 and TRBJ2-2 gives the full variable domain: ETGVTQSPTHLIKTRGQQVTLRCSSQSGHNTVSWYQQALGQGPQFIFQYYREEENGRGNFPPRFSGLQFPNYSSELNVNALELDDSALYLCASSLVMNTGELFFGEGSRLTVL.

This chain connects TRBV7-8 to TRBJ2-5; TRBD2 matches 8 bases. Germline V lookup: CDR1 SGHVS, CDR2 FQNEAQ. The CDR3 extends over 15 amino acids. J lost 3 bases, V lost 3 bases, and 6 bases had no gene match. Written as DNA, the CDR3 is TGTGCCAGCAGCTTCACTGGAGCGGGGGAAGAGACCCAGTACTTC. As protein: CASSFTGAGEETQYF. Variable domain in full (rest from reference TRBV7-8 and TRBJ2-5): GAGVSQSPRYKVAKRGQDVALRCDPISGHVSLFWYQQALGQGPEFLTYFQNEAQLDKSGLPSDRFFAERPEGSVSTLKIQRTQQEDSAVYLCASSFTGAGEETQYFGPGTRLLVL.

The chain has TRBV7-7 and TRBJ2-2; D possibly corresponds to TRBD2 (7 bases). CDR3 length: 16 residues. The germline V gene has CDR1 SSHAT and CDR2 FNYEAQ (reference sequence). Written as DNA, the CDR3 is TGTGCTGCCGGCCGGGGGGCTTATGGAGCGGTCGGGGAGCTGTTTTTT. It encodes CAAGRGAYGAVGELFF.

The rearrangement links TRBV5-5 to TRBJ1-5; no definite D call. The CDR3 is 15 residues long. V was pared by 0 bases and J by 1 base, with 8 bases between. The germline V gene encodes CDR1 SGHKS and CDR2 YYEKEE (reference sequence). CDR3 nucleotide sequence: TGTGCCAGCAGCTTGGGTCTGGGCAGCAATCAGCCCCAGCATTTT. This codes for CASSLGLGSNQPQHF.

This clone was found once. The chain uses TRBV9 and TRBJ1-4, with 7 bases that match TRBD1. Germline V lookup: CDR1 SGDLS, CDR2 YYNGEE. Trimming took 3 bases from V and 5 from J; bases not matched to a gene: 4. The CDR3 is 14 amino acids. CDR3 nucleotides: TGTGCCAGCAGCGCGGACAGGTCGAATGAAAAACTGTTTTTT. Translation: CASSADRSNEKLFF.

The chain uses TRBV5-4 and TRBJ1-2; TRBD1 aligns across 10 bases. Germline CDR1 and CDR2: SGHNT and YYREEE (reference sequence). J gave up 8 bases and V 5 bases, and 6 bases lay outside the gene matches. The CDR3 consists of 13 residues. The CDR3 nucleotides read TGTGCCAGCAGTTCGGACAGGGGGTTGGGCTACACCTTC. It is translated as CASSSDRGLGYTF.

The CDR3 nucleotides are TGTGCCAGCTCACCAGGGGACGACCCAGCGGGCTCACCCCTCCACTTT. Amino acids: CASSPGDDPAGSPLHF. The V call is TRBV18, the J call TRBJ1-6; perhaps TRBD1 as D (5 bases). Deletions cut 2 bases from V and 10 bases from J, with 18 bases between. This CDR3 is 16 amino acids long. Germline V CDR1 and CDR2: KGHSH, LQKENI.

This chain joins TRBV18 and TRBJ2-2, with D tentatively TRBD1 (5 bases). The CDR3 runs 15 residues. The germline gives CDR1 KGHSH, CDR2 LQKENI. Trimming took 1 base from V and 1 from J, leaving 7 bases between them. The CDR3 sequence is CASSPRTLNTGELFF. The DNA of the CDR3 is TGTGCCAGCTCACCACGGACATTGAACACCGGGGAGCTGTTTTTT.

The rearrangement uses TRBV18 and TRBJ1-5, with 11 nucleotides matching TRBD1. The V gene's germline CDR1 is KGHSH and CDR2 LQKENI. CDR3 length: 17 residues. V dropped 3 bases and J dropped 1; count of bases not matched to a gene: 5. CDR3 in DNA: TGTGCCAGCTCACCCGGACAGGGGGCGCGAAGCAATCAGCCCCAGCATTTT. It specifies CASSPGQGARSNQPQHF.

J is TRBJ2-1 and V is TRBV6-2 or TRBV6-3, with D tentatively TRBD2 (6 bases). Trimming stripped 2 bases from V and 3 bases from J, with 14 bases between. The CDR3 runs to 16 residues. Germline V gives CDR1 MNHEY, CDR2 SVGEGT. The DNA for the CDR3 is TGTGCCAGCAGTTACGGGGCGGGACCGATCTACAATGAGCAGTTCTTC. Translation: CASSYGAGPIYNEQFF.

This sequence joins TRBV5-8 and TRBJ2-3, with TRBD1 identical over 11 bases. Germline V CDR1 and CDR2: SGHTS, YDEGEE. V was pared by 4 bases and J by 2 bases, with 6 bases of the junction left unmatched. This CDR3 region has 16 residues. CDR3 region: CASSPGTGGDTDTQYF. DNA of the CDR3: TGTGCCAGCAGCCCAGGGACAGGGGGTGACACAGATACGCAGTATTTT.

The chain combines TRBV11-3 with TRBJ2-3, with 12 positions matching TRBD2. With 6 bases clipped from V and 6 bases from J, the junction kept 4 bases outside the gene matches. The CDR3 contains 14 residues. Germline V gene sequence: CDR1 SGHNT, CDR2 YENEEA. The CDR3 sequence: CASRLTSGRDTQYF. CDR3 DNA: TGTGCCAGCAGACTCACTAGCGGGAGGGATACGCAGTATTTT.

This clone was counted a few times. The chain carries TRBV6-7 and TRBJ2-2, with D maybe TRBD2 (5 bases). TRBV6-7 qualifies as an ORF whose function is uncertain. The CDR3 runs 17 residues. Trimming removed 2 bases at V and 5 bases at J, with 18 bases between. This chain's CDR3 is CASSYATLTWETGELFF. DNA for the CDR3: TGTGCCAGCAGTTACGCCACGCTAACTTGGGAGACCGGGGAGCTGTTTTTT.